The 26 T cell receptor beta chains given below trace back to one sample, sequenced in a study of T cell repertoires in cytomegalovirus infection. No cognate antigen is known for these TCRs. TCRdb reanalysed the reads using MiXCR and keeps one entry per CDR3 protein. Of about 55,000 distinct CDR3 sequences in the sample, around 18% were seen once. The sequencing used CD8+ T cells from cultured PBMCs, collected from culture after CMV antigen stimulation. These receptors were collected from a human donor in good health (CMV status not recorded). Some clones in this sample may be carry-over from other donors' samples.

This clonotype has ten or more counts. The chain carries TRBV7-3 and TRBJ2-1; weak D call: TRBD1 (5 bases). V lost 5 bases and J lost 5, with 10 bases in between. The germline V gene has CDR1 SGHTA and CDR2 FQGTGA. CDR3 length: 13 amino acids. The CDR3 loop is CASSGAEHNEQFF. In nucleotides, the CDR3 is TGTGCCAGCAGCGGGGCGGAGCACAATGAGCAGTTCTTC.

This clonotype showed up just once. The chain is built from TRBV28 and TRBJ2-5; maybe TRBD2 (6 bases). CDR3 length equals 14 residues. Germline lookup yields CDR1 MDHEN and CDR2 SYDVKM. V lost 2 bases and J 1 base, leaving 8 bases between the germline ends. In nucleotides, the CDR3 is TGTGCCAGCAGTTTAGGAGGGGTCCAAGAGACCCAGTACTTC. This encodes CASSLGGVQETQYF.

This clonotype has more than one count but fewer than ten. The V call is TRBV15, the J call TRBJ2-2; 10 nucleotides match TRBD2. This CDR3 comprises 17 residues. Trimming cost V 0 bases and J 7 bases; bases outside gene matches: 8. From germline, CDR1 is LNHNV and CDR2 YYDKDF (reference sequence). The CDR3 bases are TGTGCCACCAGCAGAGATGGGACTAGCGTTTCTAACGGGGAGCTGTTTTTT. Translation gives CATSRDGTSVSNGELFF.

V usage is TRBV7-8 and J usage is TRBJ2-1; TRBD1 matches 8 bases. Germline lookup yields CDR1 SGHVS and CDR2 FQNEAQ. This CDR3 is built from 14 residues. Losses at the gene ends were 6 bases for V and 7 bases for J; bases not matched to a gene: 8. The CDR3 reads CASRMAGGMNEQFF. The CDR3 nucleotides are TGTGCCAGCAGAATGGCAGGGGGCATGAATGAGCAGTTCTTC.

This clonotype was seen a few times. This CDR3 reads CASSLRGSGGGNIQYF. CDR3 sequence (DNA): TGTGCCAGCAGCTTAAGGGGTAGCGGGGGAGGGAACATTCAGTACTTC. This rearrangement joins TRBV7-8 to TRBJ2-4; 9 bases align to TRBD2. V lost 2 bases and J lost 7; bases outside the gene matches: 9. The CDR3 runs 16 residues. CDR1 and CDR2 (germline): SGHVS, FQNEAQ.

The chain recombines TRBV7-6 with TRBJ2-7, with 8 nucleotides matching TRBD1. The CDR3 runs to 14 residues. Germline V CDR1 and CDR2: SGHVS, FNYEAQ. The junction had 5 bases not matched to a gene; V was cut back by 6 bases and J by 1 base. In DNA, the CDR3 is TGTGCCAGCAGAAAAGGACAGGGTTCCTACGAGCAGTACTTC. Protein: CASRKGQGSYEQYF.

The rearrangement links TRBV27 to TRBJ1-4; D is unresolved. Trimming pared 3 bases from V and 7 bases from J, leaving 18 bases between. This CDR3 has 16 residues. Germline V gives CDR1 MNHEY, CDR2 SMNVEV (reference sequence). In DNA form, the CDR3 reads TGTGCCAGCAGTTTGTCGATAAGCCGGGGAGGTGAAAAACTGTTTTTT. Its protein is CASSLSISRGGEKLFF.

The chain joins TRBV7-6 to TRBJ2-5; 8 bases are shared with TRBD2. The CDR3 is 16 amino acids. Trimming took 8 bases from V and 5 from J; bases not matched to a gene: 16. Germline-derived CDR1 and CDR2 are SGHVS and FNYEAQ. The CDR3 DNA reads TGTGCCAGCTATTCGGGGGTGGGGACTAGTGCGGAGACCCAGTACTTC. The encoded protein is CASYSGVGTSAETQYF.

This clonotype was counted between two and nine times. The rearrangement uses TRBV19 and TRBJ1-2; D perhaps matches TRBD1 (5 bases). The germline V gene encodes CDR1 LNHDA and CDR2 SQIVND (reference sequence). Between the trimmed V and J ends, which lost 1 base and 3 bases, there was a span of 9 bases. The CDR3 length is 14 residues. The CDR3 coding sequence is TGTGCCAGTAGTATAGCTGACAGCCACTATGGCTACACCTTC. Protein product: CASSIADSHYGYTF.

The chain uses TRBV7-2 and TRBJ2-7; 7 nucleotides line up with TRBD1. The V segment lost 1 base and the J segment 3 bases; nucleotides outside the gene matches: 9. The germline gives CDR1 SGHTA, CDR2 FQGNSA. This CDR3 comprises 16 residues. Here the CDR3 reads CASSLGWAQGYYEQYF. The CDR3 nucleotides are TGTGCCAGCAGCTTAGGGTGGGCACAGGGGTACTACGAGCAGTACTTC. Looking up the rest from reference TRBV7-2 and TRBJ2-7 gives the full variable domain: GAGVSQSPSNKVTEKGKDVELRCDPISGHTALYWYRQSLGQGLEFLIYFQGNSAPDKSGLPSDRFSAERTGGSVSTLTIQRTQQEDSAVYLCASSLGWAQGYYEQYFGPGTRLTVT.

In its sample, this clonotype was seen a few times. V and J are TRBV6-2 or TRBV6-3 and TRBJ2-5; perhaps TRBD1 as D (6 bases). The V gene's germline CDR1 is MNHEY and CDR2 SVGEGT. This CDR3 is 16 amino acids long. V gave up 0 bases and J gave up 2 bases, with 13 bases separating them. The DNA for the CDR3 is TGTGCCAGCAGTTACTCAGTGACAGGATCGCAAGAGACCCAGTACTTC. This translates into CASSYSVTGSQETQYF.

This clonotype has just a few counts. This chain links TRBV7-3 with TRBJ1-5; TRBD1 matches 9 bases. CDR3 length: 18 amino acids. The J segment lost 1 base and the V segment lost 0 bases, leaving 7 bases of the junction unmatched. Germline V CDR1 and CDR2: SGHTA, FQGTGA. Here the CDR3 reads CASSLTLEGTGSNQPQHF. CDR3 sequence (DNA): TGTGCCAGCAGCTTAACGTTAGAGGGGACAGGGAGCAATCAGCCCCAGCATTTT.

The CDR3: CASSYGRPGNQPQHF. As DNA, the CDR3 is TGTGCCAGCAGTTACGGCAGGCCCGGGAATCAGCCCCAGCATTTT. This rearrangement joins TRBV6-5 to TRBJ1-5; D uncertain. V was pared by 2 bases and J by 4 bases, with 12 bases between. Per germline, CDR1 MNHEY and CDR2 SVGAGI. The CDR3 consists of 15 residues.

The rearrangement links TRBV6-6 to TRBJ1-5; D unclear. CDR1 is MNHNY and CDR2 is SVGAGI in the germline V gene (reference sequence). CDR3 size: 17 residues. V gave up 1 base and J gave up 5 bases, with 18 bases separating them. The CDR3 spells CASSYLSRVSTYQPQHF. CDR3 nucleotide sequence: TGTGCCAGCAGTTACTTATCCAGAGTTTCGACTTATCAGCCCCAGCATTTT.

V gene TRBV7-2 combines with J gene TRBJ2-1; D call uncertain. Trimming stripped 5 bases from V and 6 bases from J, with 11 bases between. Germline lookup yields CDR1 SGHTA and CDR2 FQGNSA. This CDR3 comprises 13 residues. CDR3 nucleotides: TGTGCCAGCAGCCCTCCTGGTGTCAATGAGCAGTTCTTC. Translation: CASSPPGVNEQFF. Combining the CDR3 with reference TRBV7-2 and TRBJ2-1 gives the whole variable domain GAGVSQSPSNKVTEKGKDVELRCDPISGHTALYWYRQSLGQGLEFLIYFQGNSAPDKSGLPSDRFSAERTGGSVSTLTIQRTQQEDSAVYLCASSPPGVNEQFFGPGTRLTVL.

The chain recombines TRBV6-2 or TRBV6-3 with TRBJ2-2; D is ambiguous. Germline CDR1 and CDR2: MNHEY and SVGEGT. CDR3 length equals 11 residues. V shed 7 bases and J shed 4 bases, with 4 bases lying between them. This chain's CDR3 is CASTRTGELFF. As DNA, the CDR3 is TGTGCCAGCACCCGCACCGGGGAGCTGTTTTTT.

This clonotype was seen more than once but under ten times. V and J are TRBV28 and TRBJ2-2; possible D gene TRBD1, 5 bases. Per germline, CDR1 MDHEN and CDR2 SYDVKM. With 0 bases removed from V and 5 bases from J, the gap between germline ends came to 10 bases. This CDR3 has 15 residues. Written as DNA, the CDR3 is TGTGCCAGCAGTTTATGGGACATTAGTACCGGGGAGCTGTTTTTT. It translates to CASSLWDISTGELFF.

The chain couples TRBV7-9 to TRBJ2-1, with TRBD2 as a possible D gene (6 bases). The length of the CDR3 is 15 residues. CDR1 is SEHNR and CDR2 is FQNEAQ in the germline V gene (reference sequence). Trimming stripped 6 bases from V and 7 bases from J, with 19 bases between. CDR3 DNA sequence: TGTGCCAGCAGACCAGGGTGGACTACCTCAAATGAGCAGTTCTTC. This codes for CASRPGWTTSNEQFF.

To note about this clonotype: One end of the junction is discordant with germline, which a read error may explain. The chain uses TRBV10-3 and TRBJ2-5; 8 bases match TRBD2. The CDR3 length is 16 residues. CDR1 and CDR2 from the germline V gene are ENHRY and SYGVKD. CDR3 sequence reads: CANSEQGLGRQETQYF. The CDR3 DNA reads TGTGCCAACAGTGAACAGGGACTAGGGAGGCAAGAGACCCAGTACTTC.

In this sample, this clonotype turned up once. CDR3 sequence (DNA): TGTGCCAGCAGCCCAGAGACAGGGGAAGGATACGAGCAGTACTTC. Its protein product is CASSPETGEGYEQYF. The chain has TRBV7-9 and TRBJ2-7, with 8 bases identical to TRBD1. With V trimmed by 5 bases and J by 4 bases, 10 bases remained unmatched. The CDR3 consists of 15 residues. The V gene's germline CDR1 is SEHNR and CDR2 FQNEAQ (reference sequence).

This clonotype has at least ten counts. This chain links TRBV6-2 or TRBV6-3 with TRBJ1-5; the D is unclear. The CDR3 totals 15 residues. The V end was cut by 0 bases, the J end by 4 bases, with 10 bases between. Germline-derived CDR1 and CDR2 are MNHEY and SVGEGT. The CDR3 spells CASSYSGGWNQPQHF. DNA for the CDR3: TGTGCCAGCAGTTACTCAGGAGGGTGGAATCAGCCCCAGCATTTT.

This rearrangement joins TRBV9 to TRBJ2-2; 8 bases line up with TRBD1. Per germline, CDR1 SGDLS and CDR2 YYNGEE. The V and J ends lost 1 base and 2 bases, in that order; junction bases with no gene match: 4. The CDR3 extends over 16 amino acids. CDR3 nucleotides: TGTGCCAGCAGCGTAAGGGACAGGCAAAACACCGGGGAGCTGTTTTTT. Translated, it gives CASSVRDRQNTGELFF.

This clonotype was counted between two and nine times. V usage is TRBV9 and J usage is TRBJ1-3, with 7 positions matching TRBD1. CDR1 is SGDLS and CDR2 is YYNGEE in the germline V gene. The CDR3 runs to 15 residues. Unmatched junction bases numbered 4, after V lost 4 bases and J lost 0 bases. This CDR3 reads CASSPTGSSGNTIYF. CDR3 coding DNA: TGTGCCAGCAGCCCGACAGGGAGCTCTGGAAACACCATATATTTT.

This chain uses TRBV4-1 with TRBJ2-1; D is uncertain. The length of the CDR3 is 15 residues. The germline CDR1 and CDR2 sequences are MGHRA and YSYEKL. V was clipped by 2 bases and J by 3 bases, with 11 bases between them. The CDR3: CASSQNERSYNEQFF. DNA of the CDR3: TGCGCCAGCAGCCAAAACGAGCGCAGCTACAATGAGCAGTTCTTC.

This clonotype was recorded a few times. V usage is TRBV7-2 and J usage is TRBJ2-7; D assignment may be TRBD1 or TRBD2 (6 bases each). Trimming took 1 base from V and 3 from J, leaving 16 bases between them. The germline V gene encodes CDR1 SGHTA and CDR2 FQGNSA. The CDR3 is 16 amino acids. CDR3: CASSLDGRTDFYEQYF. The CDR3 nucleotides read TGTGCCAGCAGCTTAGATGGGAGGACAGACTTCTACGAGCAGTACTTC.

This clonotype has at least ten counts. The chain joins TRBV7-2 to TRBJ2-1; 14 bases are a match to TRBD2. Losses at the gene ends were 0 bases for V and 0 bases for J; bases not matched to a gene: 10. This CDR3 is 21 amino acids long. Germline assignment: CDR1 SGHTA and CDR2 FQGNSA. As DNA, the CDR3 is TGTGCCAGCAGCTTAGCGCTAGGGACTAGCGGGGGCCCAAGCTCCTACAATGAGCAGTTCTTC. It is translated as CASSLALGTSGGPSSYNEQFF.